One sample yielded the 17 T cell receptor beta chains listed below, sequenced in a study of cytomegalovirus exposure and HLA in healthy donors. The PCR ran on 60 Vbeta and 13 Jbeta primers. Sequencing used immunoSEQ multiplex PCR; TCRdb keeps in-frame clones, though not all of them. This sample carries around 210,000 clones, with around 0.95% going to the ten biggest clones. The source material was PBMCs. The source of these receptors is a woman aged 25 to 45 in good health and CMV-seropositive.

The chain couples TRBV19 to TRBJ2-7; D unclear. CDR3 size: 13 residues. Between the trimmed V and J ends, which lost 6 bases and 2 bases, there was a span of 11 bases. CDR1 LNHDA and CDR2 SQIVND come from the germline V gene (reference sequence). The CDR3 is CASSRQDPYEQYF. The CDR3 region has the DNA TGTGCCAGTAGCCGTCAGGATCCCTACGAGCAGTACTTC. Together with reference TRBV19 and TRBJ2-7, the CDR3 gives the full variable domain: DGGITQSPKYLFRKEGQNVTLSCEQNLNHDAMYWYRQDPGQGLRLIYYSQIVNDFQKGDIAEGYSVSREKKESFPLTVTSAQKNPTAFYLCASSRQDPYEQYFGPGTRLTVT.

The chain has TRBV30 and TRBJ2-7; D is possibly TRBD2 (5 bases). Germline V gene lookup returns CDR1 GTSNPN and CDR2 SVGIG (reference sequence). V was shortened by 4 bases and J by 2 bases, with 12 bases between the two germline ends. The CDR3 runs to 13 residues. CDR3 sequence (DNA): TGTGCCTGGAATAGCGTCTCCACCTACGAGCAGTACTTC. Its protein is CAWNSVSTYEQYF.

This chain joins TRBV6-5 and TRBJ1-1, with D possibly TRBD1 on 5 matching bases. V dropped 2 bases and J dropped 2 bases, with 12 bases sitting between them. CDR1 is MNHEY, CDR2 SVGAGI, per germline. This CDR3 region has 15 residues. CDR3 sequence: CASSYLTAKNTEAFF. In nucleotides, the CDR3 is TGTGCCAGCAGTTACCTGACAGCTAAAAACACTGAAGCTTTCTTT.

The CDR3 nucleotides read TGTGCCAGCAGCACCGGACAGGGGGGTGGCTACACCTTC. Its protein is CASSTGQGGGYTF. The V and J genes are TRBV7-2 and TRBJ1-2; 10 nucleotides match TRBD1. Germline V lookup: CDR1 SGHTA, CDR2 FQGNSA. This CDR3 spans 13 amino acids. The V and J ends lost 5 bases and 7 bases, in that order; junction bases with no gene match: 4.

This chain uses TRBV15 with TRBJ1-2; 10 positions match TRBD1. This CDR3 is 15 amino acids long. CDR1 and CDR2 from the germline V gene are LNHNV and YYDKDF (reference sequence). Unmatched junction bases numbered 9, after V lost 4 bases and J lost 7 bases. The CDR3 protein is CATSTRTGGMSGYTF. In DNA, the CDR3 is TGTGCCACCAGCACCCGGACAGGGGGGATGAGTGGCTACACCTTC.

This rearrangement joins TRBV9 to TRBJ2-6; 9 nucleotides agree with TRBD2. V was clipped by 2 bases and J by 4 bases; unmatched bases: 7. The CDR3 spans 17 residues. The germline V gene encodes CDR1 SGDLS and CDR2 YYNGEE. Here the CDR3 DNA reads TGTGCCAGCAGCGTGGCGGGGGGGGCGCAAGGGGCCAACGTCCTGACTTTC. Encoded protein: CASSVAGGAQGANVLTF. The variable domain in full, completed from reference TRBV9 and TRBJ2-6, reads DSGVTQTPKHLITATGQRVTLRCSPRSGDLSVYWYQQSLDQGLQFLIQYYNGEERAKGNILERFSAQQFPDLHSELNLSSLELGDSALYFCASSVAGGAQGANVLTFGAGSRLTVL.

The V call is TRBV28, the J call TRBJ2-2; D gene ambiguous. The CDR3 is made up of 14 amino acids. V was cut by 3 bases and J by 4 bases, with 9 bases left in between. From germline, CDR1 is MDHEN and CDR2 SYDVKM. CDR3 sequence: CASSFSASTGELFF. The CDR3 DNA reads as TGTGCCAGCAGTTTTTCGGCTAGCACCGGGGAGCTGTTTTTT.

The chain uses TRBV19 and TRBJ2-7; no firm D call. The germline gives CDR1 LNHDA, CDR2 SQIVND (reference sequence). V was clipped by 7 bases and J by 0 bases, with 22 bases between them. The CDR3 length is 17 residues. CDR3 region: CASTETWIVVSSYEQYF. For the CDR3, the DNA is TGTGCCAGTACCGAGACATGGATAGTCGTGAGCTCCTACGAGCAGTACTTC.

The J gene is TRBJ2-5, the V gene TRBV29-1; D remains ambiguous. Gene TRBJ2-7 matches the end of the DNA better, so the J call may be wrong. CDR3 length: 13 amino acids. Germline V CDR1 and CDR2: SQVTM, ANQGSEA. The DNA of the CDR3 is TGCAGCGCGCCGACACTTCAAGTGTACGAGCAGTACTTC. Translated: CSAPTLQVYEQYF.

This chain uses TRBV19 with TRBJ2-7; 7 nucleotides align to TRBD2. This CDR3 has 12 residues. Germline V CDR1 and CDR2: LNHDA, SQIVND (reference sequence). Trimming cost V 3 bases and J 4 bases; bases outside gene matches: 0. The CDR3 nucleotides read TGTGCCAGTAGTATCGGGAGGTACGAGCAGTACTTC. It translates to CASSIGRYEQYF. The variable domain in full, completed from reference TRBV19 and TRBJ2-7, reads DGGITQSPKYLFRKEGQNVTLSCEQNLNHDAMYWYRQDPGQGLRLIYYSQIVNDFQKGDIAEGYSVSREKKESFPLTVTSAQKNPTAFYLCASSIGRYEQYFGPGTRLTVT.

V is TRBV19 and J is TRBJ2-2, with 9 bases identical to TRBD1. This CDR3 is 18 amino acids long. CDR1 LNHDA and CDR2 SQIVND come from the germline V gene (reference sequence). Trimming took 7 bases from V and 4 from J; bases not matched to a gene: 16. CDR3 coding DNA: TGTGCCAGTAATGTAAACCCGGGACAGGGAGTTTCCACCGGGGAGCTGTTTTTT. It codes for CASNVNPGQGVSTGELFF.

The gene calls are TRBV5-5 and TRBJ2-4; D ambiguous. Trimming cost V 2 bases and J 11 bases, with 8 bases left between them. The germline gives CDR1 SGHKS, CDR2 YYEKEE (reference sequence). There are 11 residues in the CDR3. The CDR3 region has the DNA TGTGCCAGCAGCTTCTTGGCCGTTCAGTACTTC. This encodes CASSFLAVQYF.

The V gene is TRBV4-3, the J gene TRBJ2-3; 12 bases line up with TRBD2. Germline values: CDR1 LGHNA, CDR2 YSLEER. With V trimmed by 0 bases and J by 2 bases, 9 bases remained unmatched. CDR3 length equals 19 residues. CDR3 protein: CASSQDRSGLAGFTDTQYF. Here the CDR3 DNA reads TGCGCCAGCAGCCAAGATCGATCCGGACTAGCGGGATTCACAGATACGCAGTATTTT.

A remark on this clone: Distinct nucleotide sequences in the sample also encode this CDR3. The chain is built from TRBV5-1 and TRBJ2-6; D remains unclear. The CDR3 spans 15 residues. The V gene's germline CDR1 is SGHRS and CDR2 YFSETQ. Trimming shortened V by 0 bases and J by 0 bases, and 4 bases separated the two germline ends. Written as DNA, the CDR3 is TGCGCCAGCAGCTTGGGCGACTCTGGGGCCAACGTCCTGACTTTC. Translating it yields CASSLGDSGANVLTF.

The chain is built from TRBV4-1 and TRBJ2-5, with a tentative D call TRBD2 (6 bases). This CDR3 is 14 amino acids long. Germline loops: CDR1 MGHRA, CDR2 YSYEKL. The ends were cut back, 2 bases at V and 5 bases at J, with 12 bases in the middle. The CDR3 bases are TGCGCCAGCAGCCAAACCGGGAGCCTGGAGACCCAGTACTTC. This encodes CASSQTGSLETQYF.

The rearrangement uses TRBV10-3 and TRBJ2-7; 9 bases map to TRBD2. The V gene end was trimmed by 8 bases and the J gene end by 7 bases; junction bases not matched to a gene: 18. The germline gives CDR1 ENHRY, CDR2 SYGVKD. The CDR3 has 16 amino acids. The CDR3 here is CAISSIGLAGRREQYF. The CDR3 region has the DNA TGTGCCATCTCGAGCATCGGGCTAGCGGGGAGACGAGAGCAGTACTTC.

V usage is TRBV6-1 and J usage is TRBJ1-1; D is perhaps TRBD1 (6 bases). Germline CDR1 reads MNHNS; CDR2 reads SASEGT. This CDR3 contains 15 residues. Trimming removed 2 bases at V and 1 base at J, with 11 bases between. The CDR3 region is CASSEYVQGNTEAFF. In DNA form, the CDR3 reads TGTGCCAGCAGTGAATACGTACAGGGGAACACTGAAGCTTTCTTT.